The clone carrying this TCR beta chain was observed a single time. This sample was included in a study of shared T cell receptors in the human thymus. Assay used: immunoSEQ multiplex PCR; TCRdb lists only in-frame clones, some missing. Of hundreds of thousands of clones listed, approximately 89% are singletons. These data were also filed under a second study, of human thymus T cells. That source adds: Having corrective surgery for congenital heart defects, healthy Finnish infants were the ones who donated. Corrective heart surgery yielded resections, and these provided the thymus tissue. Within thymic and blood repertoires, V and J gene usage appeared to be biased. A high degree of thymic repertoire overlap among unrelated individuals was reported in related research.

Sample: thymocytes. The TCR sequence derives from a boy less than two years old with a congenital heart defect.

The CDR3 DNA reads as TGTGCCAGCAGCTTAGTTGCCGGGGGGCAGAGCAATCAGCCCCAGCATTTT. Its protein is CASSLVAGGQSNQPQHF. This rearrangement joins TRBV7-6 to TRBJ1-5; D might be TRBD1 (6 bases). Germline-derived CDR1 and CDR2 are SGHVS and FNYEAQ. This CDR3 has 17 residues. Trimming stripped 1 base from V and 1 base from J, with 14 bases between.